What follows is one T cell receptor (beta chain) and its context. What it binds is unknown. This sample was included in a study of T cell responses to AZD1222 COVID-19 vaccine. Study observations and caveats: Targets within unmutated variant regions were reportedly found for nearly half of spike-specific TCRs.

Per germline, CDR1 LGHNA and CDR2 YNFKEQ. V was pared by 0 bases and J by 4 bases, with 15 bases between. This CDR3 has 16 amino acids. Libraries were prepared by immunoSEQ multiplex PCR; TCRdb keeps only in-frame clonotypes and omits some of them. The sample has 130,000 or so clones, about 93% seen once. The source material was peripheral blood, sampled on day 0 of AZD1222 vaccination. The chain couples TRBV4-2 to TRBJ1-2; D gene ambiguous. The clonotype was recovered from an adult in good health. The CDR3 region has the DNA TGTGCCAGCAGCCAAGAGGGTGCCCCGAGGTCCTATGGCTACACCTTC. It yields the protein CASSQEGAPRSYGYTF.